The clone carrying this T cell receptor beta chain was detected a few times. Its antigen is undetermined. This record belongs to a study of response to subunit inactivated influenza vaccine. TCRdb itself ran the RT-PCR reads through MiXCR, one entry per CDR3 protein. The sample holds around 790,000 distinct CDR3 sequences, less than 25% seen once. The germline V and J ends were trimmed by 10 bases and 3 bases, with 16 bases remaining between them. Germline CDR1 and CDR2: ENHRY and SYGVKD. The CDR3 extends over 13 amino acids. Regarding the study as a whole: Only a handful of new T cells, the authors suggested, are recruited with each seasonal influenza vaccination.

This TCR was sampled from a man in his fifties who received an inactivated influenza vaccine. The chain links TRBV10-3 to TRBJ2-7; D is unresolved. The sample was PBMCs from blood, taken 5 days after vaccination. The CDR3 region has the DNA TGTGCCACCAGATCAACTCCAGGCTACGAGCAGTACTTC. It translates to CATRSTPGYEQYF.